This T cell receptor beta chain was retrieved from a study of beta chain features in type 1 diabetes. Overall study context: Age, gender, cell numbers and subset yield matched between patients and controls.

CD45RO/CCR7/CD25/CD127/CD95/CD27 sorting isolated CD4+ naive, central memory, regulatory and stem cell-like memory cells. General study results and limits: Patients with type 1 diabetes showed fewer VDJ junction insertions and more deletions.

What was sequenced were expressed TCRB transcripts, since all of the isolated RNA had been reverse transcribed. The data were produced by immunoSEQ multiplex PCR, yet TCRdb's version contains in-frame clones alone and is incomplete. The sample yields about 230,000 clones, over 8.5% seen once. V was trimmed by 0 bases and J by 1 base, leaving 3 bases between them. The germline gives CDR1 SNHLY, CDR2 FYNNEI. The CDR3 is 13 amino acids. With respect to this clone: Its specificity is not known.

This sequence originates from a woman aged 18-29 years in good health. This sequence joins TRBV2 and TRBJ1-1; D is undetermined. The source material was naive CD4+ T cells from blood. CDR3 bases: TGTGCCAGCAGTGAAGCCAAGAACACTGAAGCTTTCTTT. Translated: CASSEAKNTEAFF.